The 5 T cell receptor beta chains below come from one sample, sequenced in a study of blood T cell repertoires in COVID-19 (dated by TCRdb to 2018 to 2020). Library construction relied on the immunoSEQ multiplex PCR assay. TCRdb's version of the immuneACCESS table is confined to in-frame rearrangements and falls short of the full clone set. An unresolved V gene accounts for under half of the shortfall where checked; the remainder is of unknown origin. This sample lists 100,000 to 150,000 clones; roughly 90% were detected once. The ten biggest clones cover roughly 7.6% of the sample. The sample consisted of peripheral blood. These receptors all stem from a middle-aged man with acute or convalescent COVID-19.

This CDR3 reads CASSEARQGAKNIQYF. CDR3 DNA: TGTGCCAGCAGTGAAGCGCGACAGGGAGCCAAAAACATTCAGTACTTC. The chain recombines TRBV6-1 with TRBJ2-4; TRBD1 matches at 7 bases. V dropped 0 bases and J dropped 0; count of bases not matched to a gene: 2. The CDR3 runs to 16 residues. The germline CDR1 and CDR2 sequences are MNHNS and SASEGT.

J is TRBJ1-1 and V is TRBV16; 7 bases map to TRBD1. The CDR3 length is 12 residues. The V segment lost 4 bases and the J segment 11 bases; nucleotides outside the gene matches: 7. Germline V gene lookup returns CDR1 KGHSY and CDR2 FQNENV. Here the CDR3 DNA reads TGTGCCAGCAGCCCAGGGGACAGCGGGGCTTTCTTT. Translated, it gives CASSPGDSGAFF. Full variable domain (rest looked up from reference TRBV16 and TRBJ1-1): GEEVAQTPKHLVRGEGQKAKLYCAPIKGHSYVFWYQQVLKNEFKFLISFQNENVFDETGMPKERFSAKCLPNSPCSLEIQATKLEDSAVYFCASSPGDSGAFFGQGTRLTVV.

The rearrangement links TRBV10-2 to TRBJ2-3; the D gene is possibly TRBD2 (6 bases). Between the trimmed V and J ends, which lost 5 bases and 12 bases, there was a span of 18 bases. The germline CDR1 and CDR2 sequences are WSHSY and SAAADI. The CDR3 has 13 residues. The CDR3 nucleotides read TGCGCCAGCAGTCCTACTAGCCAAGTCTCTCAGTATTTT. Its translation: CASSPTSQVSQYF.

V is TRBV7-9 and J is TRBJ1-1; the match to TRBD1 covers 10 bases. The trim removed 5 bases at V and 6 bases at J, leaving 6 bases unmatched. CDR3 length: 14 residues. Germline V CDR1 and CDR2: SEHNR, FQNEAQ (reference sequence). The CDR3 DNA sequence: TGTGCCAGCAGCCGGGACAGGGGTTTCGCTGAAGCTTTCTTT. It encodes CASSRDRGFAEAFF.

The CDR3 is CASSSIARANTGELFF. CDR3 DNA sequence: TGCGCCAGCAGCTCCATAGCACGTGCGAACACCGGGGAGCTGTTTTTT. V and J are TRBV5-1 and TRBJ2-2; no firm D call. V shed 3 bases and J shed 0 bases, with 12 bases lying between them. This CDR3 has 16 residues. The germline gives CDR1 SGHRS, CDR2 YFSETQ.